This T cell receptor (beta chain) was documented in a study of PD-L1 blockade in urothelial cancer. Background on the study: Prior regimens of chemotherapy numbered 0 to 3 per patient. Analysis of the blood was performed 3 weeks (second dose) and 6 weeks after treatment start.

Time point indicated: pretreatment peripheral blood. Study observations and caveats: In blood sampled pretreatment, TCR clonality below the median predicted better survival.

CDR1 SGHRS and CDR2 YFSETQ come from the germline V gene. The CDR3 length is 13 residues. Trimming left V 2 bases short and J 5 bases short, with 10 bases between. As concerns this clone: Its antigen remains unknown.

Every PCR got spiked synthetic TCR analog templates. This table comes from immunoSEQ multiplex PCR, and its TCRdb copy is limited to in-frame clones, with some not included. Among tens of thousands of clones listed, almost 90% were seen once. This chain uses TRBV5-1 with TRBJ2-5; maybe TRBD1 (5 bases). This TCR was sampled from a man aged 55 to 70 with urothelial cancer. The sequences come from PBMCs, collected around atezolizumab (anti-PD-L1) treatment. CDR3 DNA: TGCGCCAGCAGCTTTCTAGGGGTGGAGACCCAGTACTTC. Its translation: CASSFLGVETQYF.